The source of this T cell receptor beta chain is a study of blood T cell repertoires in COVID-19 (dated by TCRdb to 2018 to 2021). About the investigation overall: The collaborator samples originated in the United States, Italy and Spain and spanned the acute and convalescent phases of COVID-19. The material from the prospective study consisted of cDNA or gDNA derived from T cells, B-cell-depleted T cells, or PBMCs. The dataset comprised deeply sampled blood TCRbeta repertoires from subjects exposed to, actively infected with, or recovered from COVID-19. A freely available public database, intended as a resource for researchers studying the immune response to SARS-CoV-2, is where the repertoires were released. The samples were drawn from the first 160 participants of the ongoing ImmuneRACE study and from more than 1,000 subjects provided by 6 global collaborators. Nearly every sample came with metadata listing a de-identified subject ID, COVID-19 status, age in years and sex. Where available, HLA class I and class II types were taken from metadata supplied by the sample provider and were not determined by assay-based typing. What the study reported, not specific to this receptor: Clinical and demographic metadata were provided uncurated, with the amount varying by source and participant.

V is pared back by 3 bases and J by 3 bases, with 11 bases lying between the germline termini. The germline V gene gives CDR1 as MDHEN and CDR2 as SYDVKM. The CDR3 has 14 amino acids, counting the end cysteine and phenylalanine. The read is trimmed to its CDR3 DNA, 42 bases read in frame from base 1. TCRbeta CDR3 regions were amplified from genomic DNA by means of the immunoSEQ Assay, a bias-controlled multiplex PCR. Concerning the study's data processing: Nucleated cell counts per sample were estimated from amplification of reference gene primers within the assay. To quantify the absolute abundance of each unique TCRbeta CDR3 rearrangement, sequence reads were collapsed and filtered. For each sample, productive Simpson clonality was calculated as the square root of Simpson's diversity index over productive rearrangements. Sourced from immuneACCESS, this table was stored by TCRdb with only in-frame sequences that have V and J called. A share of the clones is absent; for the studies checked, an unresolved V gene accounts for under half, and the remainder has no known explanation. The V and J calls and clone size come from that table; D and trimming were worked out from the DNA. This sample is represented by about 200,000 clones; 70% to 90% of them were singletons. Roughly 4.6% of the sample comes from the top ten.

The collaborating institutions used their own protocols to collect whole blood in K2EDTA tubes. For TCRbeta analysis, collaborators shipped samples in one of three forms: frozen whole blood, isolated PBMCs, or DNA extracted from either of those sample types. This clone was seen a handful of times. No antigen is known for it. Per-base qualities were not stored, and no clone one base away is much larger. The sample comprised peripheral blood. The V and J segments used are TRBV28 and TRBJ1-2; the D gene cannot be named for sure. The origin of this receptor is a woman between 70 and 85 years old with active or convalescent COVID-19. This receptor carries the CDR3 CASSFGNRYYGYTF. The bases read TGTGCCAGCAGTTTTGGCAATCGATACTATGGCTACACCTTC.